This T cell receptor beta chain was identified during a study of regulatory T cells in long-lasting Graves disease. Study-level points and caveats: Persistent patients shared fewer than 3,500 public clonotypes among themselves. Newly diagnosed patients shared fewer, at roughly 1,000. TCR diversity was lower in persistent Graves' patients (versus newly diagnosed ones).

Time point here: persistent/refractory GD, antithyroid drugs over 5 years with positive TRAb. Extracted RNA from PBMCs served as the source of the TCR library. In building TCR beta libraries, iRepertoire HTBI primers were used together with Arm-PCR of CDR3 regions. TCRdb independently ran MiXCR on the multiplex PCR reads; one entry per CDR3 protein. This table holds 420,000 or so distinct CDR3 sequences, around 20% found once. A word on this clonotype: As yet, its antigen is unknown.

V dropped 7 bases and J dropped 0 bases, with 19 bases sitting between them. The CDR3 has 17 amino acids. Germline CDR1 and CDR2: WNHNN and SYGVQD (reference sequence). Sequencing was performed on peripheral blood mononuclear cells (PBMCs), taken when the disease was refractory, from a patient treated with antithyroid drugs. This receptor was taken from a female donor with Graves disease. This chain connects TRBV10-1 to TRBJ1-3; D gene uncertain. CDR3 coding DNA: TGCGCCAGCATGAGTTTTCGGACGAACCACTCTGGAAACACCATATATTTT. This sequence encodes CASMSFRTNHSGNTIYF.